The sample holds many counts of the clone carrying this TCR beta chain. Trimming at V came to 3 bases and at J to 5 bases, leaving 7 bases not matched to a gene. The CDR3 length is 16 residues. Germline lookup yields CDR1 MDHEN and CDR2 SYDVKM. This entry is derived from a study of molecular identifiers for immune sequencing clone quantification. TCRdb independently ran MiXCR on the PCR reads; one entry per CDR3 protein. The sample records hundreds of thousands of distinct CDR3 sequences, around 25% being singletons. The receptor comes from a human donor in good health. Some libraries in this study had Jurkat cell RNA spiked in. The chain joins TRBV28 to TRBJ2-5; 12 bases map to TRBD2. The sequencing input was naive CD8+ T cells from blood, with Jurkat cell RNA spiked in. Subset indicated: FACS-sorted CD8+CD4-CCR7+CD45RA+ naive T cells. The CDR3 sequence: CASSLAVLAGGETQYF. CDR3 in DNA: TGTGCCAGCAGTTTGGCGGTGCTAGCGGGAGGGGAGACCCAGTACTTC.